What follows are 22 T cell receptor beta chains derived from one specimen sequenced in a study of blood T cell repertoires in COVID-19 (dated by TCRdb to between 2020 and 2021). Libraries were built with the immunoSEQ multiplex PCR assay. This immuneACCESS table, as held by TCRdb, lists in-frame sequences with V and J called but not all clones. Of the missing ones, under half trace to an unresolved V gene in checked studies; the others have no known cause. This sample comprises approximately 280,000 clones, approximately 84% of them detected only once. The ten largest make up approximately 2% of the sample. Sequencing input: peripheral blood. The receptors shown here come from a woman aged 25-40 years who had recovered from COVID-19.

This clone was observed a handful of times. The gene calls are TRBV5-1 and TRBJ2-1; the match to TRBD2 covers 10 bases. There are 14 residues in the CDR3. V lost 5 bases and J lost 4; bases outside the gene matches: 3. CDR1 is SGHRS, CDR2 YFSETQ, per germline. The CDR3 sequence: CASRGTSEYNEQFF. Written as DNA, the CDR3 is TGCGCCAGCAGAGGGACTAGCGAATACAATGAGCAGTTCTTC.

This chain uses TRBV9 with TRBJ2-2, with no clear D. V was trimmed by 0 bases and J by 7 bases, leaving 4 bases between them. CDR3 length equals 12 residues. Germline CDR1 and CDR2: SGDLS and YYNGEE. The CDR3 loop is CASSVAGGELFF. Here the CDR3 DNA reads TGTGCCAGCAGCGTAGCGGGCGGGGAGCTGTTTTTT.

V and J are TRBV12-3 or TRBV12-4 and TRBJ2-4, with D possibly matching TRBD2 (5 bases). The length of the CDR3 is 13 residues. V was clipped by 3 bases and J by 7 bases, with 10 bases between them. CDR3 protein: CASSFEGTNIQYF. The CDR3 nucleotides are TGTGCCAGCAGTTTCGAGGGAACGAACATTCAGTACTTC.

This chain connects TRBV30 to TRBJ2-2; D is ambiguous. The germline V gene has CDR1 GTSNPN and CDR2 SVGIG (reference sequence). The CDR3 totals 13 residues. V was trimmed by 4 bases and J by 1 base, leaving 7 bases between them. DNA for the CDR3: TGTGCCTGGACGGGTGGGAACACCGGGGAGCTGTTTTTT. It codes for CAWTGGNTGELFF.

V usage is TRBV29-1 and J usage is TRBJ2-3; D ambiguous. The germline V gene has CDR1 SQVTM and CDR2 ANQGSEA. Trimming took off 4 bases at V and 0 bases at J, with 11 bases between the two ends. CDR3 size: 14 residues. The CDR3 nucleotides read TGCAGCGTTGTCCGACTGTTGAGCACAGATACGCAGTATTTT. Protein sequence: CSVVRLLSTDTQYF.

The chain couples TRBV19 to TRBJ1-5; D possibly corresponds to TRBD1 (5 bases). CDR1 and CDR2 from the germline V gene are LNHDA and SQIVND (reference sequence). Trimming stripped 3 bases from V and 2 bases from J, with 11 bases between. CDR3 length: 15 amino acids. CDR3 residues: CASSMTDNGNQPQHF. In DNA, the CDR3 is TGTGCCAGTAGTATGACGGACAACGGCAATCAGCCCCAGCATTTT.

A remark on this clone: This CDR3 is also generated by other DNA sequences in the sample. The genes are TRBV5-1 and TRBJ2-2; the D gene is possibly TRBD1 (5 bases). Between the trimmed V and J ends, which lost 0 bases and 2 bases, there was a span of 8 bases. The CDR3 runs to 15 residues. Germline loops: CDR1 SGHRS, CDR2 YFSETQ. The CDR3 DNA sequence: TGCGCCAGCAGCTTGGTGCAGGGAAACACCGGGGAGCTGTTTTTT. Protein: CASSLVQGNTGELFF.

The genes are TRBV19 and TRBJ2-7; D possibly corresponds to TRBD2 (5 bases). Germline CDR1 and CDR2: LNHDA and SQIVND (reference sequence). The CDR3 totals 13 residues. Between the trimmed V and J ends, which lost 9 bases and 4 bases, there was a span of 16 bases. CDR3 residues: CASATEASYEQYF. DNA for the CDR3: TGTGCCAGCGCGACGGAGGCGAGTTACGAGCAGTACTTC.

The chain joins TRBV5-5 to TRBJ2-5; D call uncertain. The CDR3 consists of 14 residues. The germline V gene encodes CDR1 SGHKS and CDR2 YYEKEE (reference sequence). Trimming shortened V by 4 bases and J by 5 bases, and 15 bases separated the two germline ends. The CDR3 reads CASSPEAVAETQYF. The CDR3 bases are TGTGCCAGCAGCCCTGAGGCGGTTGCGGAGACCCAGTACTTC.

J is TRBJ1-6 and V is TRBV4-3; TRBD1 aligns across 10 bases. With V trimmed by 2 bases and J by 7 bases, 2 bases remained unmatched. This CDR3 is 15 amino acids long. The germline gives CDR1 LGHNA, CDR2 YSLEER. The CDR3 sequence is CASSQKTGGNSPLHF. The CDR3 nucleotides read TGCGCCAGCAGCCAAAAGACAGGGGGCAATTCACCCCTCCACTTT.

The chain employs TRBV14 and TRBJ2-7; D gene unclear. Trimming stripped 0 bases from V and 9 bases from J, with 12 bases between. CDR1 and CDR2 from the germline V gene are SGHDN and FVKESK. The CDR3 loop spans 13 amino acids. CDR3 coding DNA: TGTGCCAGCAGCCAAGATCTGGTGACGGGGCAGTACTTC. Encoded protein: CASSQDLVTGQYF. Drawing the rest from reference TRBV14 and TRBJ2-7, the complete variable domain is EAGVTQFPSHSVIEKGQTVTLRCDPISGHDNLYWYRRVMGKEIKFLLHFVKESKQDESGMPNNRFLAERTGGTYSTLKVQPAELEDSGVYFCASSQDLVTGQYFGPGTRLTVT.

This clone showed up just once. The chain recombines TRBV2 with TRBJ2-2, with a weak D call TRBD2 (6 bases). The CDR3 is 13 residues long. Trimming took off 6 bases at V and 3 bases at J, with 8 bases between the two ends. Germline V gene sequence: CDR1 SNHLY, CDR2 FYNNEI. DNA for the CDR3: TGTGCCAGCAGCCGGGACTACACCGGGGAGCTGTTTTTT. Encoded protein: CASSRDYTGELFF.

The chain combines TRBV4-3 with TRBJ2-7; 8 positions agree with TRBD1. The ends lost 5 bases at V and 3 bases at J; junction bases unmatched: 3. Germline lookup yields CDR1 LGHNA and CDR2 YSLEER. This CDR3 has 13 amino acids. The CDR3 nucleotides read TGCGCCAGCAGCGCAGGACAGGGCTACGAGCAGTACTTC. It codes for CASSAGQGYEQYF.

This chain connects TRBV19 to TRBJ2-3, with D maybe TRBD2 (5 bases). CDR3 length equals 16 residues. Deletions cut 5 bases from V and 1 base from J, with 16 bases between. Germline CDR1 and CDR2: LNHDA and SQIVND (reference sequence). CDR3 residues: CASSPFEGAGTDTQYF. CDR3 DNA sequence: TGTGCCAGTAGTCCCTTTGAGGGCGCGGGCACAGATACGCAGTATTTT.

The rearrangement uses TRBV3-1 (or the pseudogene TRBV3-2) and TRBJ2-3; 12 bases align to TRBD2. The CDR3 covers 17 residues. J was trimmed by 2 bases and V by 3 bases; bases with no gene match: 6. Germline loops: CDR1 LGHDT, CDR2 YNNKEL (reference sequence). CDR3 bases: TGTGCCAGCAGCCAGTACCGACTAGCGGGAGTCACAGATACGCAGTATTTT. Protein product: CASSQYRLAGVTDTQYF.

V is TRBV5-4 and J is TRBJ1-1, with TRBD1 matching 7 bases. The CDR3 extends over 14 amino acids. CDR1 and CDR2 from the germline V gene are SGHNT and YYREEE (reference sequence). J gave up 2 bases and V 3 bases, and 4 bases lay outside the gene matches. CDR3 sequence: CASSSGQLNTEAFF. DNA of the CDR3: TGTGCCAGCAGCTCGGGACAGCTCAACACTGAAGCTTTCTTT.

The CDR3 loop is CASSQGQGDTEAFF. CDR3 in DNA: TGCGCCAGCAGCCAAGGTCAGGGGGACACTGAAGCTTTCTTT. The rearrangement joins TRBV4-1 to TRBJ1-1; TRBD1 aligns across 7 bases. V lost 1 base and J lost 3; bases outside the gene matches: 2. The CDR3 runs to 14 residues. Germline V gives CDR1 MGHRA, CDR2 YSYEKL.

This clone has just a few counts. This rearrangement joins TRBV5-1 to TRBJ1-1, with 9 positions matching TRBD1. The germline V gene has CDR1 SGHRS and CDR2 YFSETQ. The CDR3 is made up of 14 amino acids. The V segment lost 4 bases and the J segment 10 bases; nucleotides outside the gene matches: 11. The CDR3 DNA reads TGCGCCAGCAGCGCCAATACAGGGGGCAGAGGAGCTTTCTTT. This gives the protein CASSANTGGRGAFF.

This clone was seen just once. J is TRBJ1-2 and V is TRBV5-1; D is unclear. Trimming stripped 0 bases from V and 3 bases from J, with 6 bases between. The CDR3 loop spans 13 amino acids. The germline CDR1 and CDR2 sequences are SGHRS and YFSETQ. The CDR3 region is CASSLDSYYGYTF. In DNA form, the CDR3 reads TGCGCCAGCAGCTTGGACAGCTACTATGGCTACACCTTC. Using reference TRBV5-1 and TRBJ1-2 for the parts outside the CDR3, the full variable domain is KAGVTQTPRYLIKTRGQQVTLSCSPISGHRSVSWYQQTPGQGLQFLFEYFSETQRNKGNFPGRFSGRQFSNSRSEMNVSTLELGDSALYLCASSLDSYYGYTFGSGTRLTVV.

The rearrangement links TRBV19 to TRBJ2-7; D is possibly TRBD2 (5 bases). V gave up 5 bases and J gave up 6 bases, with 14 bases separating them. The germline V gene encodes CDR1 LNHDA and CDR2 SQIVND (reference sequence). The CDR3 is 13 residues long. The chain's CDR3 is CASSPWAAGEQYF. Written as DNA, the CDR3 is TGTGCCAGTAGTCCGTGGGCGGCGGGCGAGCAGTACTTC.

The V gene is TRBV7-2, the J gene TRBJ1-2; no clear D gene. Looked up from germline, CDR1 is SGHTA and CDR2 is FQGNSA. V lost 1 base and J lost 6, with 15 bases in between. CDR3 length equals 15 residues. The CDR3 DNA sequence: TGTGCCAGCAGCTTAGATCCCGACACTCTCGATGGCTACACCTTC. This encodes CASSLDPDTLDGYTF.

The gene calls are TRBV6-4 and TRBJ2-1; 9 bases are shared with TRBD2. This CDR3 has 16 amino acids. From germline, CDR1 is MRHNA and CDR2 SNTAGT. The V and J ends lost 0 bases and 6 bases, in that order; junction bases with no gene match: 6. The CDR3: CASSDSGAGGRNEQFF. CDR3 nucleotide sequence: TGTGCCAGCAGTGACTCCGGAGCGGGGGGTCGCAATGAGCAGTTCTTC.